These 13 T cell receptor beta chains originate from one sample sequenced in a study of human T cells and chemical hapten exposure. Using its own MiXCR run on the 5' RACE reads, TCRdb lists one record per CDR3 protein. The sample comprises some 150,000 distinct CDR3 sequences, roughly 4% of which are singletons, and 1.2% to 1.5% rests with the top ten. Total RNA was extracted from unfractionated whole blood. The origin of the receptors is a female donor in good health.

The J gene is TRBJ1-2, the V gene TRBV10-2; 9 nucleotides line up with TRBD1. Germline-derived CDR1 and CDR2 are WSHSY and SAAADI. Trimming removed 3 bases from V and 6 bases from J; junction bases left unmatched: 5. This CDR3 spans 14 amino acids. The chain's CDR3 is CASSEGTGNDGYTF. As DNA, the CDR3 is TGCGCCAGCAGTGAAGGGACAGGGAACGATGGCTACACCTTC.

This clonotype has a count of ten or more. The chain joins TRBV19 to TRBJ1-2, with no clear D. From germline, CDR1 is LNHDA and CDR2 SQIVND (reference sequence). Trimming took 5 bases from V and 1 from J, leaving 8 bases between them. The CDR3 loop spans 13 amino acids. Written as DNA, the CDR3 is TGTGCCAGTAGTTCAGGCTTTAACTATGGCTACACCTTC. Translation gives CASSSGFNYGYTF.

The table lists this clonotype with many counts. The genes are TRBV7-9 and TRBJ1-3; the D is unclear. The V gene lost 1 base and the J gene lost 2 bases, with 6 bases spanning the gap. CDR1 and CDR2 from the germline V gene are SEHNR and FQNEAQ (reference sequence). CDR3 length equals 14 residues. The CDR3 protein is CASSLDTAGNTIYF. Here the CDR3 DNA reads TGTGCCAGCAGCTTAGATACCGCTGGAAACACCATATATTTT.

The table lists this clonotype with many counts. The J gene is TRBJ2-1, the V gene TRBV14; a possible D gene is TRBD1 (6 bases). The germline V gene encodes CDR1 SGHDN and CDR2 FVKESK. V dropped 2 bases and J dropped 10 bases, with 15 bases sitting between them. CDR3 length equals 14 residues. CDR3 coding DNA: TGTGCCAGCAGCCAAACGCTCCCTGACAGGGAGCAGTTCTTC. Translated, it gives CASSQTLPDREQFF. Full variable domain (missing parts from reference TRBV14 and TRBJ2-1): EAGVTQFPSHSVIEKGQTVTLRCDPISGHDNLYWYRRVMGKEIKFLLHFVKESKQDESGMPNNRFLAERTGGTYSTLKVQPAELEDSGVYFCASSQTLPDREQFFGPGTRLTVL.

This clonotype was found many times. The V call is TRBV14, the J call TRBJ2-3, with D perhaps TRBD1 (5 bases). V lost 5 bases to trimming and J lost 0 bases, with 18 bases between them. In germline, CDR1 is SGHDN, CDR2 FVKESK. The CDR3 length is 17 residues. In nucleotides, the CDR3 is TGTGCCAGCAGCAGCCGTGGGTTTGGGGCCAGCACAGATACGCAGTATTTT. Encoded protein: CASSSRGFGASTDTQYF.

This chain connects TRBV11-1 to TRBJ2-7, with D possibly matching TRBD2 (6 bases). The V end was cut by 5 bases, the J end by 2 bases, with 13 bases between. This CDR3 region has 14 residues. In germline, CDR1 is SGHAT, CDR2 FQDESV (reference sequence). The chain's CDR3 is CASSRSEGTYEQYF. The CDR3 DNA reads as TGTGCCAGCAGCCGTTCGGAGGGTACCTACGAGCAGTACTTC.

This clonotype was observed a few times. The chain couples TRBV12-3 or TRBV12-4 to TRBJ2-3; tentatively, D is TRBD1 or TRBD2 (5 bases each). The germline V and J ends were trimmed by 7 bases and 5 bases, with 22 bases remaining between them. CDR3 size: 16 residues. The CDR3 sequence: CASTQGSVGPGDTQYF. The DNA for the CDR3 is TGTGCCAGCACCCAAGGGAGCGTGGGGCCTGGAGATACGCAGTATTTT.

This clonotype was counted many times. The V call is TRBV24-1, the J call TRBJ2-3; D not resolved. CDR3 size: 14 residues. With 3 bases removed from V and 0 bases from J, the gap between germline ends came to 6 bases. CDR1 is KGHDR and CDR2 is SFDVKD in the germline V gene. Written as DNA, the CDR3 is TGTGCCACCAGTGATCCCGCCAGCACAGATACGCAGTATTTT. Translating gives CATSDPASTDTQYF.

This clonotype has ten or more counts. This chain links TRBV3-1 with TRBJ1-2, with 7 bases aligning to TRBD1. The CDR3 sequence is 18 residues long. V lost 0 bases and J lost 1; bases outside the gene matches: 11. The germline gives CDR1 LGHDT, CDR2 YNNKEL (reference sequence). The CDR3 loop reads CASSQDVFPGTDNYGYTF. The DNA for the CDR3 is TGTGCCAGCAGCCAAGACGTATTCCCCGGGACAGATAACTATGGCTACACCTTC.

Points on this clonotype: A read error is likely, as this CDR3 ends without the conserved phenylalanine or tryptophan. It is unclear where the CDR3 begins or ends on the DNA, so no DNA is shown, and the CDR3 is as TCRdb lists it. V usage is TRBV21-1 and J usage is TRBJ1-2; TRBD1, the table's D call, lacks a check against the DNA. TRBV21-1 is given as a pseudogene. The CDR3 extends over 11 residues, inclusive of both ends. The CDR3 spells CASNKLGPGPV.

This clonotype appeared many times. The chain joins TRBV7-6 to TRBJ2-7; tentative D call: TRBD2 (6 bases). Trimming took 5 bases from V and 2 from J, leaving 19 bases between them. Germline CDR1 and CDR2: SGHVS and FNYEAQ. The CDR3 runs 16 residues. CDR3 coding DNA: TGTGCCAGCAGCAACCCCTTGCGGGGAATTACCTACGAGCAGTACTTC. It translates to CASSNPLRGITYEQYF.

This clonotype was seen repeatedly, ten times or more. CDR3 bases: TGTGCCAGCAGCCAAGTTCTGGCAGTCGGCACTGAAGCTTTCTTT. Translation: CASSQVLAVGTEAFF. The chain combines TRBV3-1 with TRBJ1-1; D not certain. V lost 1 base and J 4 bases, leaving 13 bases between the germline ends. CDR1 and CDR2 from the germline V gene are LGHDT and YNNKEL (reference sequence). CDR3 length: 15 residues. Together with reference TRBV3-1 and TRBJ1-1, the CDR3 gives the full variable domain: DTAVSQTPKYLVTQMGNDKSIKCEQNLGHDTMYWYKQDSKKFLKIMFSYNNKELIINETVPNRFSPKSPDKAHLNLHINSLELGDSAVYFCASSQVLAVGTEAFFGQGTRLTVV.

The chain links TRBV12-3 or TRBV12-4 to TRBJ2-1, with a tentative D call TRBD2 (5 bases). V was pared by 6 bases and J by 0 bases, with 18 bases between. CDR3 length equals 17 residues. Here the CDR3 DNA reads TGTGCCAGCAGACAGTACGAAGCGGCGAGCTCCTACAATGAGCAGTTCTTC. This codes for CASRQYEAASSYNEQFF.